These T cell receptor beta chains were read from a single sample in a study of shared clonotypes between healthy human individuals. The assay was immunoSEQ multiplex PCR, and TCRdb's table has in-frame clones only and misses some. The data hold under 600,000 clones, with roughly 95% observed a single time. Sequencing was done on a sample of naive CD4+ T cells sorted from blood. The receptors were gathered from a young woman in good health. CDR3s include the opening cysteine and the closing phenylalanine or tryptophan. D genes are given only for firm matches. Some rows have no size entry. The others give once, few or many, or a class for an expanded clone.

abundance: .
j_gene: TRBJ2-7
v_gene: TRBV19
d_gene: TRBD1
CDR3aa: CASSPDRVGEQYF
CDR3nt: TGTGCCAGTAGCCCGGACAGGGTTGGCGAGCAGTACTTC

abundance: .
j_gene: TRBJ2-1
v_gene: TRBV28
d_gene: TRBD2
CDR3aa: CASSFIQLAGEINEQFF
CDR3nt: TGTGCCAGCAGTTTCATCCAGCTAGCGGGGGAAATCAATGAGCAGTTCTTC

abundance: .
j_gene: TRBJ1-3
v_gene: TRBV5-1
d_gene: .
CDR3aa: CASSLTIGASSGNTIYF
CDR3nt: TGCGCCAGCAGCTTGACCATAGGGGCGAGCTCTGGAAACACCATATATTTT

abundance: .
j_gene: TRBJ1-1
v_gene: TRBV28
d_gene: .
CDR3aa: CASSSAVNTEAFF
CDR3nt: TGTGCCAGCAGTTCCGCAGTTAACACTGAAGCTTTCTTT

abundance: .
j_gene: TRBJ2-7
v_gene: TRBV6-5
d_gene: TRBD1
CDR3aa: CASSHDRGANEQYF
CDR3nt: TGTGCCAGCAGTCATGACAGGGGGGCCAACGAGCAGTACTTC

abundance: once
j_gene: TRBJ2-5
v_gene: TRBV7-2
d_gene: .
CDR3aa: CASSLERRGETQYF
CDR3nt: TGTGCCAGCAGCTTAGAGCGTAGGGGAGAGACCCAGTACTTC

abundance: once
j_gene: TRBJ2-1
v_gene: TRBV5-1
d_gene: TRBD2
CDR3aa: CASSFPSGSVYNEQFF
CDR3nt: TGCGCCAGCAGCTTCCCTAGCGGGTCGGTTTACAATGAGCAGTTCTTC

abundance: once
j_gene: TRBJ1-4
v_gene: TRBV5-1
d_gene: .
CDR3aa: CASSLDGAREKLFF
CDR3nt: TGCGCCAGCAGCTTGGATGGGGCCCGGGAAAAACTGTTTTTT

abundance: .
j_gene: TRBJ1-2
v_gene: TRBV5-1
d_gene: .
CDR3aa: CASSLTAGMDYGYTF
CDR3nt: TGCGCCAGCAGCCTGACCGCGGGCATGGACTATGGCTACACCTTC

abundance: .
j_gene: TRBJ2-7
v_gene: TRBV28
d_gene: TRBD1
CDR3aa: CASSSWDRIAYEQYF
CDR3nt: TGTGCCAGCAGTTCATGGGACAGGATAGCCTACGAGCAGTACTTC

abundance: .
j_gene: TRBJ2-7
v_gene: TRBV5-1
d_gene: TRBD1
CDR3aa: CASSPRVPGTETYEQYF
CDR3nt: TGCGCCAGCAGCCCTCGAGTCCCCGGGACAGAGACCTACGAGCAGTACTTC

abundance: .
j_gene: TRBJ2-1
v_gene: TRBV10-1
d_gene: .
CDR3aa: CASQRAGSYNEQFF
CDR3nt: TGCGCCAGCCAACGAGCGGGTTCCTACAATGAGCAGTTCTTC

abundance: .
j_gene: TRBJ2-5
v_gene: TRBV7-9
d_gene: .
CDR3aa: CASSFGGAETQYF
CDR3nt: TGTGCCAGCAGCTTTGGGGGAGCGGAGACCCAGTACTTC

abundance: .
j_gene: TRBJ2-2
v_gene: TRBV29-1
d_gene: TRBD1
CDR3aa: CSVAVRGTNTGELFF
CDR3nt: TGCAGCGTTGCAGTCAGGGGGACAAACACCGGGGAGCTGTTTTTT

abundance: .
j_gene: TRBJ1-3
v_gene: TRBV7-3
d_gene: .
CDR3aa: CASSPGPASGNTIYF
CDR3nt: TGTGCCAGCAGCCCTGGGCCAGCCTCTGGAAACACCATATATTTT

abundance: .
j_gene: TRBJ1-1
v_gene: TRBV6-1
d_gene: .
CDR3aa: CASSESLGPPIF
CDR3nt: TGTGCCAGCAGTGAAAGTCTAGGACCGCCGATCTTT

abundance: .
j_gene: TRBJ2-5
v_gene: TRBV19
d_gene: TRBD1
CDR3aa: CASSLGGTGNGETQYF
CDR3nt: TGTGCCAGTAGTCTCGGGGGGACAGGGAATGGAGAGACCCAGTACTTC

abundance: few
j_gene: TRBJ1-4
v_gene: TRBV2
d_gene: .
CDR3aa: CASGGTGRINEKLFF
CDR3nt: TGTGCCAGCGGGGGTACGGGACGGATTAATGAAAAACTGTTTTTT

abundance: .
j_gene: TRBJ2-3
v_gene: TRBV9
d_gene: .
CDR3aa: CASSVTGEGTDTQYF
CDR3nt: TGTGCCAGCAGCGTAACAGGGGAGGGCACAGATACGCAGTATTTT

abundance: .
j_gene: TRBJ2-1
v_gene: TRBV10-3
d_gene: .
CDR3aa: CAISEPSRRGQTSSYNEQFF
CDR3nt: TGTGCCATCAGTGAGCCCTCCCGCCGGGGGCAAACGAGCTCCTACAATGAGCAGTTCTTC

abundance: .
j_gene: TRBJ1-1
v_gene: TRBV29-1
d_gene: .
CDR3aa: CSARGANTEAFF
CDR3nt: TGCAGCGCCCGCGGGGCGAACACTGAAGCTTTCTTT

abundance: few
j_gene: TRBJ1-5
v_gene: TRBV5-1
d_gene: .
CDR3aa: CASSLGQINQPQHF
CDR3nt: TGCGCCAGCAGCCTCGGACAGATCAATCAGCCCCAGCATTTT

abundance: .
j_gene: TRBJ2-1
v_gene: TRBV15
d_gene: TRBD1
CDR3aa: CATSRWGWDSGYEQFF
CDR3nt: TGTGCCACCAGCAGATGGGGGTGGGACAGTGGCTACGAGCAGTTCTTC

abundance: .
j_gene: TRBJ2-2
v_gene: TRBV19
d_gene: .
CDR3aa: CATQRGAPDTGELFF
CDR3nt: TGTGCCACTCAAAGGGGCGCCCCCGACACCGGGGAGCTGTTTTTT

abundance: .
j_gene: TRBJ2-2
v_gene: TRBV18
d_gene: TRBD1
CDR3aa: CASSQGTVRNTGELFF
CDR3nt: TGTGCCAGCTCACAAGGGACAGTACGGAACACCGGGGAGCTGTTTTTT